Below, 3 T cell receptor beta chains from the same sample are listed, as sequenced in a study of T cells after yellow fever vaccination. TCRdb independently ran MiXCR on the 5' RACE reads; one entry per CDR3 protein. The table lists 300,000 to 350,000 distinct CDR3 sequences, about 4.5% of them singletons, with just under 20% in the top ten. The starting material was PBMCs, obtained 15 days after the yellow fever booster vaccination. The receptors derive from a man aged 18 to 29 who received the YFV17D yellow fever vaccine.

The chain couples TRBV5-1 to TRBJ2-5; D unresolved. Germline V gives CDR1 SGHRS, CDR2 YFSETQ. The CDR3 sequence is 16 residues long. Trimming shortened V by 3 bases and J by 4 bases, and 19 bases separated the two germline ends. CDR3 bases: TGCGCCAGCAGCTATGGACCCCTCCTTGGTGGAGAGACCCAGTACTTC. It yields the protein CASSYGPLLGGETQYF.

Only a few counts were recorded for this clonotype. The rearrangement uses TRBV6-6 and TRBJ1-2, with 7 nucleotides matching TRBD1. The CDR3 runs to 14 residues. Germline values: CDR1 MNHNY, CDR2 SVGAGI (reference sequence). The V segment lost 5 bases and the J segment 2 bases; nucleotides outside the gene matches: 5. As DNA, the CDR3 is TGTGCCAGCAGTCCTATCAGGGGGAACTATGGCTACACCTTC. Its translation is CASSPIRGNYGYTF.

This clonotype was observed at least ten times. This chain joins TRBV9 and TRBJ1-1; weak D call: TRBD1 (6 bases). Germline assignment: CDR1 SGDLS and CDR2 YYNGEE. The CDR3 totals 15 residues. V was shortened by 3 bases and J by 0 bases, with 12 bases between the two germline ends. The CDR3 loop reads CASSARTELNTEAFF. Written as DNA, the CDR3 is TGTGCCAGCAGCGCCCGGACAGAATTGAACACTGAAGCTTTCTTT.